The 13 T cell receptor beta chains listed next were all sequenced from one sample in a study of blood T cell repertoires in COVID-19. Data came from immunoSEQ multiplex PCR; TCRdb stores just in-frame clones and leaves some out. The sample carries approximately 200,000 clones, roughly 87% recorded once. The sequencing sample was made of peripheral blood. These TCRs come from a man aged 35-49 years with active or convalescent COVID-19.

This clone was detected only once. This chain uses TRBV28 with TRBJ2-7; 8 bases align to TRBD1. Germline CDR1 and CDR2: MDHEN and SYDVKM. The CDR3 runs to 16 residues. The trim removed 7 bases at V and 6 bases at J, leaving 17 bases unmatched. The CDR3 nucleotides are TGTGCCAGCACTCCAGAGGGTCAGGGGGCAAACTCCGAGCAGTACTTC. Translated: CASTPEGQGANSEQYF. The complete variable domain, with remaining parts taken from reference TRBV28 and TRBJ2-7, reads DVKVTQSSRYLVKRTGEKVFLECVQDMDHENMFWYRQDPGLGLRLIYFSYDVKMKEKGDIPEGYSVSREKKERFSLILESASTNQTSMYLCASTPEGQGANSEQYFGPGTRLTVT.

The chain carries TRBV10-3 and TRBJ2-1, with D possibly being TRBD1 (7 bases). The CDR3 runs 15 residues. In germline, CDR1 is ENHRY, CDR2 SYGVKD. Trimming removed 7 bases at V and 4 bases at J, with 17 bases between. CDR3 DNA sequence: TGTGCCATCAAGGGCCTGGCGGGACAGTACAATGAGCAGTTCTTC. Its translation: CAIKGLAGQYNEQFF.

This chain joins TRBV30 and TRBJ1-1; TRBD1 aligns across 9 bases. The germline CDR1 and CDR2 sequences are GTSNPN and SVGIG (reference sequence). There are 14 residues in the CDR3. Germline trimming cut 6 bases from V and 5 bases from J; bases unmatched to any gene: 10. This CDR3 reads CACTPLDRGTEAFF. As DNA, the CDR3 is TGTGCCTGTACGCCCTTGGACAGGGGTACTGAAGCTTTCTTT.

The chain carries TRBV9 and TRBJ1-4; 8 positions match TRBD1. After removal of 4 bases from V and 4 bases from J, the junction contained 6 bases not matched to a gene. Germline V gene lookup returns CDR1 SGDLS and CDR2 YYNGEE. This CDR3 is built from 15 residues. CDR3 nucleotides: TGTGCCAGCAGCCCTCAACAGGGGGGTAATGAAAAACTGTTTTTT. Amino acids: CASSPQQGGNEKLFF.

The chain uses TRBV5-3 and TRBJ2-3; 12 bases line up with TRBD1. TRBV5-3 is identified as an open reading frame with a role that is uncertain. Unmatched junction bases numbered 10, after V lost 4 bases and J lost 4 bases. The CDR3 spans 17 residues. This CDR3 reads CARSEGQGALSPDTQYF. The CDR3 coding sequence is TGTGCCAGAAGCGAGGGACAGGGGGCGCTTAGTCCAGATACGCAGTATTTT.

The chain joins TRBV18 to TRBJ1-5; D possibly corresponds to TRBD1 (5 bases). Germline loops: CDR1 KGHSH, CDR2 LQKENI. V was pared by 5 bases and J by 0 bases, with 14 bases between. The CDR3 runs to 16 residues. CDR3 loop: CASSDSAGYSNQPQHF. The CDR3 nucleotides are TGTGCCAGCTCAGATTCCGCAGGGTATAGCAATCAGCCCCAGCATTTT.

This clone is a singleton in its sample. The gene calls are TRBV28 and TRBJ1-5; no firm D call. Trimming took off 4 bases at V and 4 bases at J, with 11 bases between the two ends. The germline gives CDR1 MDHEN, CDR2 SYDVKM. CDR3 length: 14 amino acids. CDR3 DNA: TGTGCCAGCAGTTCCCCACCCCGGAATCAGCCCCAGCATTTT. This encodes CASSSPPRNQPQHF.

The chain joins TRBV28 to TRBJ2-1; 12 bases agree with TRBD2. V shed 6 bases and J 6 bases; nucleotides not matched to a gene: 6. From germline, CDR1 is MDHEN and CDR2 SYDVKM. The CDR3 consists of 15 residues. The CDR3 loop is CASSKGLAGINEQFF. The CDR3, as DNA: TGTGCCAGCAGCAAAGGACTAGCGGGGATCAATGAGCAGTTCTTC.

This clone showed up just once. The chain combines TRBV12-3 or TRBV12-4 with TRBJ1-2, with 8 bases identical to TRBD1. The CDR3 runs to 13 residues. The ends lost 6 bases at V and 4 bases at J; junction bases unmatched: 4. The CDR3 DNA reads TGTGCCAGCAGCACAGGGGGTAGCTATGGCTACACCTTC. Its protein is CASSTGGSYGYTF.

The chain recombines TRBV27 with TRBJ2-7; 12 bases agree with TRBD2. The germline V gene has CDR1 MNHEY and CDR2 SMNVEV (reference sequence). V shed 4 bases, J shed 2 bases, and the junction held 3 bases outside the gene matches. The CDR3 is made up of 15 amino acids. The CDR3 nucleotides are TGTGCCAGCAGTTCACTAGCGGGAGGCCCCTACGAGCAGTACTTC. Protein product: CASSSLAGGPYEQYF.

The V and J genes are TRBV5-1 and TRBJ2-4, with 8 bases matching TRBD1. J gave up 8 bases and V 4 bases, and 5 bases lay outside the gene matches. From germline, CDR1 is SGHRS and CDR2 YFSETQ. This CDR3 has 13 residues. The CDR3 nucleotides read TGCGCCAGCAGCCGGACAGGGTACGACATTCAGTACTTC. It encodes CASSRTGYDIQYF.

This clone was counted a few times. The rearrangement joins TRBV11-2 to TRBJ2-3; TRBD2 matches at 13 bases. Germline assignment: CDR1 SGHAT and CDR2 FQNNGV. V dropped 5 bases and J dropped 6; count of bases not matched to a gene: 5. CDR3 size: 15 residues. CDR3 in DNA: TGTGCCAGCAGCCCCGGACTAGCGGGAGTGGATACGCAGTATTTT. Translated, it gives CASSPGLAGVDTQYF.

This clone has just one count. The rearrangement joins TRBV3-1 (or the pseudogene TRBV3-2) to TRBJ1-2; D gene uncertain. This CDR3 contains 12 residues. The germline CDR1 and CDR2 sequences are LGHDT and YNNKEL (reference sequence). V was trimmed by 4 bases and J by 8 bases, leaving 11 bases between them. Here the CDR3 DNA reads TGTGCCAGCAGCCCATATGGGCTAGGCTACACCTTC. Its translation: CASSPYGLGYTF.